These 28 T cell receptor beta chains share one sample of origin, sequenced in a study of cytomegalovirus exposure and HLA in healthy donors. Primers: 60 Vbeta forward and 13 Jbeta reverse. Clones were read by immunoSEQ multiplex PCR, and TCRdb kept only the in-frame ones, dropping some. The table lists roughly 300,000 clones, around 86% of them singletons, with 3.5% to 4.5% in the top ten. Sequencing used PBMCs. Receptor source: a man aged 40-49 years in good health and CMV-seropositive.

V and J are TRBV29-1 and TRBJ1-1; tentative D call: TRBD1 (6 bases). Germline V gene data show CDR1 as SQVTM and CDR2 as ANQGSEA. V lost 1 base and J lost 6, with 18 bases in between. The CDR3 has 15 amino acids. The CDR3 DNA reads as TGCAGCGTTGAAGTACAGGGCGAGGGCGTACCTGAAGCTTTCTTT. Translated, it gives CSVEVQGEGVPEAFF.

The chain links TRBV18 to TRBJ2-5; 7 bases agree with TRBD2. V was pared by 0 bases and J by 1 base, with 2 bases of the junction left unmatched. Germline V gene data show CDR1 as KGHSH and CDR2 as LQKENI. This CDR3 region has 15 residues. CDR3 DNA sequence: TGTGCCAGCTCACCACCGACTAGCAGCCAAGAGACCCAGTACTTC. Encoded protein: CASSPPTSSQETQYF.

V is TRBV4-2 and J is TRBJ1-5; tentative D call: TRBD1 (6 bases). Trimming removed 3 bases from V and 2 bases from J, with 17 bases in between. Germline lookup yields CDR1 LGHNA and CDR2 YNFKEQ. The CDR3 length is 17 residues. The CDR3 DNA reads TGTGCCAGCAGCCAGCACCCCTCAGGGGCTGGCAATCAGCCCCAGCATTTT. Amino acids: CASSQHPSGAGNQPQHF.

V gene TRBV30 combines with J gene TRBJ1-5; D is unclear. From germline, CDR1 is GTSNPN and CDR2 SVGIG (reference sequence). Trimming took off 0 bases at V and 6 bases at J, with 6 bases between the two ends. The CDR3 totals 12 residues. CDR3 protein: CAWSVGSQPQHF. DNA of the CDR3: TGTGCCTGGAGTGTGGGGAGTCAGCCCCAGCATTTT.

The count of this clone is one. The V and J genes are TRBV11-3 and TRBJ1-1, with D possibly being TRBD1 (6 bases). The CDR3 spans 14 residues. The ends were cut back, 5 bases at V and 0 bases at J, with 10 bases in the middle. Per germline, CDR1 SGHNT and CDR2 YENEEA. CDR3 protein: CASSRRGMNTEAFF. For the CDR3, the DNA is TGTGCCAGCAGCCGCAGGGGTATGAACACTGAAGCTTTCTTT.

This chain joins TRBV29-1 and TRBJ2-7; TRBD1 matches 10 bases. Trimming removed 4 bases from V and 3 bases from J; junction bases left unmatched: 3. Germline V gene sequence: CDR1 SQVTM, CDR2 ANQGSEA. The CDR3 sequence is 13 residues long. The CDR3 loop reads CSVGGTGDYEQYF. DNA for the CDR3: TGCAGCGTTGGGGGGACAGGGGACTACGAGCAGTACTTC.

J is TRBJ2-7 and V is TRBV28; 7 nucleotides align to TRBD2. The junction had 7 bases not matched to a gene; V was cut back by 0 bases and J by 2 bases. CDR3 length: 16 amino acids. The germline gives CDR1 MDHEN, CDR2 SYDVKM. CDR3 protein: CASSLWGGKTPYEQYF. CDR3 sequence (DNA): TGTGCCAGCAGTTTATGGGGAGGGAAGACCCCCTACGAGCAGTACTTC.

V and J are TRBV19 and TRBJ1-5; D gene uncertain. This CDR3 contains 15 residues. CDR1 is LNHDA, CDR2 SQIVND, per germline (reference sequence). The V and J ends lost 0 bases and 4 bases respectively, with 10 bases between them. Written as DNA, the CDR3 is TGTGCCAGTAGTATAGACAGAATAACAAATCAGCCCCAGCATTTT. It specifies CASSIDRITNQPQHF.

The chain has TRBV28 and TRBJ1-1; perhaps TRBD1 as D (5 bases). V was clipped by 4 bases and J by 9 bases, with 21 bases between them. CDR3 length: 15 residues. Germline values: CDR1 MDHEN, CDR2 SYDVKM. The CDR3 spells CASSSLGGGRPKAFF. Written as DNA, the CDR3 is TGTGCCAGCAGTTCCCTCGGGGGGGGACGGCCGAAAGCTTTCTTT.

The CDR3 loop reads CASSSEDLRAYEQYF. The CDR3 region has the DNA TGTGCCAGCAGTTCAGAGGACCTCAGGGCCTACGAGCAGTACTTC. The chain carries TRBV28 and TRBJ2-7, with D perhaps matching TRBD1 (5 bases). This CDR3 is 15 amino acids long. Germline V gene sequence: CDR1 MDHEN, CDR2 SYDVKM. V lost 4 bases and J 2 bases, leaving 15 bases between the germline ends.

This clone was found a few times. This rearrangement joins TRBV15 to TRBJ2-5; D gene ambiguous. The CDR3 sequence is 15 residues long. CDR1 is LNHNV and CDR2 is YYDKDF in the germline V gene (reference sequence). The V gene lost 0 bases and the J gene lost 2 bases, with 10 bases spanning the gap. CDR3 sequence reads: CATSRESVPQETQYF. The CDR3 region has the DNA TGTGCCACCAGCAGAGAATCAGTACCACAAGAGACCCAGTACTTC.

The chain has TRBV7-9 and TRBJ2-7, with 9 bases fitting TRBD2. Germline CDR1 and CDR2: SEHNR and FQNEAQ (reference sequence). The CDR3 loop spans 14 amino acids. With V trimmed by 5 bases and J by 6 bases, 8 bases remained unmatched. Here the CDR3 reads CASSEIAGVGEQYF. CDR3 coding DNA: TGTGCCAGCAGCGAGATAGCGGGAGTGGGCGAGCAGTACTTC.

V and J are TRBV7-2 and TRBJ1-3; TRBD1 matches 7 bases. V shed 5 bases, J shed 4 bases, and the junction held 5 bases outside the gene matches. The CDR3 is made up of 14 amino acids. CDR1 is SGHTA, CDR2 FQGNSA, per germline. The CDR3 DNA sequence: TGTGCCAGCAGCCGCGACAGGGAAGGAAACACCATATATTTT. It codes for CASSRDREGNTIYF.

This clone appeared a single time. The CDR3 region has the DNA TGTGCCAGCAGCTTACTAACAGGGGGAATATATAGCAATCAGCCCCAGCATTTT. Protein sequence: CASSLLTGGIYSNQPQHF. This chain connects TRBV7-8 to TRBJ1-5, with TRBD1 matching 8 bases. Germline V CDR1 and CDR2: SGHVS, FQNEAQ. V gave up 2 bases and J gave up 0 bases; unmatched junction bases: 9. CDR3 length: 18 amino acids.

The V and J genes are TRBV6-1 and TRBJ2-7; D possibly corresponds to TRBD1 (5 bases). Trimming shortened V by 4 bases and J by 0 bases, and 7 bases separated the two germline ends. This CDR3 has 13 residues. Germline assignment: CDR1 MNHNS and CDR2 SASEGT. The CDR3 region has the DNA TGTGCCAGCAGTGGACAGAGCTCCTACGAGCAGTACTTC. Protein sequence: CASSGQSSYEQYF.

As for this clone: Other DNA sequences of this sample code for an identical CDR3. The CDR3 is CASSLRGTGNTIYF. The CDR3 DNA is TGTGCCAGCAGCTTGCGGGGGACTGGAAACACCATATATTTT. This sequence joins TRBV5-8 and TRBJ1-3; tentative D call: TRBD1 (5 bases). From germline, CDR1 is SGHTS and CDR2 YDEGEE. V shed 1 base and J shed 2 bases, with 7 bases lying between them. The CDR3 consists of 14 residues.

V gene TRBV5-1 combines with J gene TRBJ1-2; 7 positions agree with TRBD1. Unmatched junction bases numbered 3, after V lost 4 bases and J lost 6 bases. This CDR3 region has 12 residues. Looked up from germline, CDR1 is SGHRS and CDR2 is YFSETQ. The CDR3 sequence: CASSPGQNGYTF. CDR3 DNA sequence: TGCGCCAGCAGCCCGGGACAGAATGGCTACACCTTC.

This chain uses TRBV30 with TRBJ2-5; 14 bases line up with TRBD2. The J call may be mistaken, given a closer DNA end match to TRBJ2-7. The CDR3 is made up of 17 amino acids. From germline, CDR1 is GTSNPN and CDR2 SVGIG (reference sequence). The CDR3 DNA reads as TGTGCCTGGAGTAGAGGACTAGCGGGAGGATTATCCTACGAGCAGTACTTC. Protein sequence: CAWSRGLAGGLSYEQYF.

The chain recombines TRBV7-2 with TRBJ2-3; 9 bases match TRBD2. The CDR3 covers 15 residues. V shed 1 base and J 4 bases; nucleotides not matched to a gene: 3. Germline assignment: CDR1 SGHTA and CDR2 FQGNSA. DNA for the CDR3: TGTGCCAGCAGCTTAGGAGGCGGGAGGGCAGATACGCAGTATTTT. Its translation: CASSLGGGRADTQYF. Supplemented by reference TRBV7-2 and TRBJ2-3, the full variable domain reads GAGVSQSPSNKVTEKGKDVELRCDPISGHTALYWYRQSLGQGLEFLIYFQGNSAPDKSGLPSDRFSAERTGGSVSTLTIQRTQQEDSAVYLCASSLGGGRADTQYFGPGTRLTVL.

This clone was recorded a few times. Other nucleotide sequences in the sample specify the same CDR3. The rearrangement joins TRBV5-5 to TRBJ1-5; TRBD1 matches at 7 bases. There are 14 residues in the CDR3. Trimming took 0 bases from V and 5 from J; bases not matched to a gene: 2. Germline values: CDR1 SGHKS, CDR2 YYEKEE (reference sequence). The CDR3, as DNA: TGTGCCAGCAGCTTGGGACAGGGATATCAGCCCCAGCATTTT. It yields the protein CASSLGQGYQPQHF.

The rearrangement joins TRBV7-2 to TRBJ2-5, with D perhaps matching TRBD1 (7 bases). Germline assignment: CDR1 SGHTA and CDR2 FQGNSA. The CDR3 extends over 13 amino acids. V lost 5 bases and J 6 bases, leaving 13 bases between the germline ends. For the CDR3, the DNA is TGTGCCAGCAGCGGAGGGACAGTGAAGACCCAGTACTTC. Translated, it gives CASSGGTVKTQYF.

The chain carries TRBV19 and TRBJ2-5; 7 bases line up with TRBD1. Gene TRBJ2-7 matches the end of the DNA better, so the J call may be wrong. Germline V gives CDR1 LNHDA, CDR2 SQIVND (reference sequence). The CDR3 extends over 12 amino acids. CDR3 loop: CASGDSSYEQYF. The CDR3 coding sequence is TGTGCCAGTGGGGACAGTTCCTACGAGCAGTACTTC.

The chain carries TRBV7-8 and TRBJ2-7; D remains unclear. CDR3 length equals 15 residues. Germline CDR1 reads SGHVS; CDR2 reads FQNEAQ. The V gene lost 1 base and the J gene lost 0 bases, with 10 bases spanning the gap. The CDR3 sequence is CASSLGSGFSYEQYF. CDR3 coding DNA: TGTGCCAGCAGCTTAGGGTCAGGATTCTCCTACGAGCAGTACTTC.

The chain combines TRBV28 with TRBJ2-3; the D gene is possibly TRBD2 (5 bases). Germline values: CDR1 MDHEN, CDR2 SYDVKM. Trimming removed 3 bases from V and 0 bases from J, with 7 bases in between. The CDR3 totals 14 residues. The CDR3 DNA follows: TGTGCCAGCAGTTTTGGCGGGAGCACAGATACGCAGTATTTT. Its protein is CASSFGGSTDTQYF.

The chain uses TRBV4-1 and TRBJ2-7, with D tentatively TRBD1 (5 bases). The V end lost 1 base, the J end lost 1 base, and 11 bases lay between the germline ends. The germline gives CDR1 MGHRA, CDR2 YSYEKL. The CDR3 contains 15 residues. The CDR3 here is CASSQVREGSYEQYF. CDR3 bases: TGCGCCAGCAGCCAAGTCAGGGAAGGGTCCTACGAGCAGTACTTC.

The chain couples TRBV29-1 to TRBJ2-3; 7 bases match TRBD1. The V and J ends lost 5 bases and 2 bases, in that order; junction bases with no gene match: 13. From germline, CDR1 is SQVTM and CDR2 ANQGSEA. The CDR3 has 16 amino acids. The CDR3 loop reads CSVPQSTGRHTDTQYF. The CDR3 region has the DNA TGCAGCGTTCCGCAATCGACAGGGAGACACACAGATACGCAGTATTTT.

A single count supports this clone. As DNA, the CDR3 is TGTGCCACCAGCAGAGATCCCGCGAGCGGGTACGAGCAGTACTTC. Protein product: CATSRDPASGYEQYF. This rearrangement joins TRBV15 to TRBJ2-7; perhaps TRBD2 as D (6 bases). Deletions cut 0 bases from V and 4 bases from J, with 13 bases between. The CDR3 loop spans 15 amino acids. Germline V gene sequence: CDR1 LNHNV, CDR2 YYDKDF (reference sequence).

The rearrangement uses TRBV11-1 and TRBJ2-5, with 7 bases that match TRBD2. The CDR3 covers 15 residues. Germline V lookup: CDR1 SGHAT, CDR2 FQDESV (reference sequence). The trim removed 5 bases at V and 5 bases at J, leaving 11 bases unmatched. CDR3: CASSVGLVAAETQYF. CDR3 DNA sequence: TGTGCCAGCAGCGTAGGACTAGTGGCTGCGGAGACCCAGTACTTC.